Reported below is one T cell receptor beta chain. Antigen: not known. The junction and the germline gene differ at one end; a read error may be behind it. Relying on iRepertoire HTBI primers and Arm-PCR of CDR3 regions, the team built TCR beta libraries. TCRdb analysed the multiplex PCR reads with MiXCR anew, one entry per CDR3 protein. Among some 420,000 distinct CDR3 sequences listed, 20% to 25% were seen once. As to time point: persistent/refractory GD, antithyroid drugs over 5 years with positive TRAb. RNA from PBMCs was the source of the TCR library. The germline V gene encodes CDR1 SGHNT and CDR2 YENEEA. The CDR3 is 13 amino acids. This sample stems from a study of regulatory T cells in long-lasting Graves disease. Overall study findings and caveats: With persistent disease, TRBV28, TRBJ1-2 and TRBJ2-5 were the favored segments. Shared public clonotypes totalled 2,741 in persistent patients, compared with roughly 970 in new patients.

V and J are TRBV11-3 and TRBJ1-1, with D possibly TRBD1 on 5 matching bases. The clonotype originates from a female donor with Graves disease. The sample here was peripheral blood mononuclear cells (PBMCs), taken when the disease was refractory, from a patient treated with antithyroid drugs. CDR3 DNA: TGTACCAGCAGCTTTGGGGGGAACACTGAAGCTTTCTTT. Residues: CTSSFGGNTEAFF.